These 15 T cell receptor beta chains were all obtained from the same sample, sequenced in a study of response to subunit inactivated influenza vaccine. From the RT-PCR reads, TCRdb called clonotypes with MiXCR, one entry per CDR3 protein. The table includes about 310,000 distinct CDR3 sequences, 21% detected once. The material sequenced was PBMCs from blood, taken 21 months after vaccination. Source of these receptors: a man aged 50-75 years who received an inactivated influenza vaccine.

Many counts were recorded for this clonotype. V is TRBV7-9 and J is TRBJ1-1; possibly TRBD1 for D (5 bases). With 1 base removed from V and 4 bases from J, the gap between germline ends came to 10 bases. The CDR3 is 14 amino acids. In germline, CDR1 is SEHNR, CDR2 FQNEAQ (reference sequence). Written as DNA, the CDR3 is TGTGCCAGCAGCTTAGATTTGGGGGGCACTGAAGCTTTCTTT. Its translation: CASSLDLGGTEAFF. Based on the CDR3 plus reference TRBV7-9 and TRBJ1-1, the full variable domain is DTGVSQNPRHKITKRGQNVTFRCDPISEHNRLYWYRQTLGQGPEFLTYFQNEAQLEKSRLLSDRFSAERPKGSFSTLEIQRTEQGDSAMYLCASSLDLGGTEAFFGQGTRLTVV.

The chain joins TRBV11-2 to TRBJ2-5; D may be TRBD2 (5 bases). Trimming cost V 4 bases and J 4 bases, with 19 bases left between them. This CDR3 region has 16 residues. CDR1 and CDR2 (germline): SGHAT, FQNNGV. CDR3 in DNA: TGTGCCAGCAGCTCCCTTAGGCTTCGGGGTCCAGAGACCCAGTACTTC. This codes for CASSSLRLRGPETQYF.

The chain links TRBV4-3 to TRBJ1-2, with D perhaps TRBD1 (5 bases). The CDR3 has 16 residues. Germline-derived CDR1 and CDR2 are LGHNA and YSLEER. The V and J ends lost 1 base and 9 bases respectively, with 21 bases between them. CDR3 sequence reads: CASSQGTLRGTNCYTF. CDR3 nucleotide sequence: TGCGCCAGCAGCCAAGGGACTTTAAGAGGGACCAATTGCTACACCTTC.

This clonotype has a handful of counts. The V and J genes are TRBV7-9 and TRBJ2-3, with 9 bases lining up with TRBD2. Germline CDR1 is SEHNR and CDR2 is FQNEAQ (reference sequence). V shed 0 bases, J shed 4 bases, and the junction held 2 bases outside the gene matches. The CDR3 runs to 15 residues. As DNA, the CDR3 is TGTGCCAGCAGCTTAGCTAGCGGGAGATCAGATACGCAGTATTTT. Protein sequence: CASSLASGRSDTQYF.

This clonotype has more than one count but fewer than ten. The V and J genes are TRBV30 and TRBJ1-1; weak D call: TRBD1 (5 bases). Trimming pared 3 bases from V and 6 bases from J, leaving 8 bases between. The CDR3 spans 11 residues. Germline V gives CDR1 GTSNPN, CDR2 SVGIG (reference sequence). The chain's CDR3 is CAWRGGSEAFF. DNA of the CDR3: TGTGCCTGGAGGGGGGGGTCTGAAGCTTTCTTT.

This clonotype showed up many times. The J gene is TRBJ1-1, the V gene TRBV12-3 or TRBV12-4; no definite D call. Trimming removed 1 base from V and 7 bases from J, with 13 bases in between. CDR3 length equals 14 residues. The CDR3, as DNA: TGTGCCAGCAGTTTAGACACGGGCATAGGTGAAGCTTTCTTT. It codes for CASSLDTGIGEAFF.

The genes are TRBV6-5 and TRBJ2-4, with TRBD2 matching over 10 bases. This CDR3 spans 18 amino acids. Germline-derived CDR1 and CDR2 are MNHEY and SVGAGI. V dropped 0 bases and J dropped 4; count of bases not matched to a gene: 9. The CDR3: CASSYSYPGTSDKNIQYF. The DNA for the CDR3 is TGTGCCAGCAGTTACTCCTACCCCGGGACTAGCGATAAAAACATTCAGTACTTC.

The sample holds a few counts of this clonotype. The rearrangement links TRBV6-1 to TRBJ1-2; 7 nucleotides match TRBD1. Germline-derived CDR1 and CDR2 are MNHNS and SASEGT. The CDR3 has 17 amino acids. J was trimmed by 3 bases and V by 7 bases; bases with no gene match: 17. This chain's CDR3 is CASKNVIAGTDYYGYTF. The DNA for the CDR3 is TGTGCCAGCAAAAACGTAATTGCCGGGACAGACTACTATGGCTACACCTTC.

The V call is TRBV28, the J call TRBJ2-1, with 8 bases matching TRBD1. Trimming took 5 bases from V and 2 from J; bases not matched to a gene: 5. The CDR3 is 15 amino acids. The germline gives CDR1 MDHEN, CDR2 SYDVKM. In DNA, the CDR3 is TGTGCCAGCAGTAAGTTGGACAGGGCCTACAATGAGCAGTTCTTC. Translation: CASSKLDRAYNEQFF.

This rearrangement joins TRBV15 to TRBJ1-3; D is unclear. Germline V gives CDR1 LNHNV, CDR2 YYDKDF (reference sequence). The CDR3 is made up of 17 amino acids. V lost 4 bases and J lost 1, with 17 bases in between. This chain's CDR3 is CATSKDSGLPSGNTIYF. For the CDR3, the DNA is TGTGCCACCAGCAAAGATTCGGGGTTACCTTCTGGAAACACCATATATTTT.

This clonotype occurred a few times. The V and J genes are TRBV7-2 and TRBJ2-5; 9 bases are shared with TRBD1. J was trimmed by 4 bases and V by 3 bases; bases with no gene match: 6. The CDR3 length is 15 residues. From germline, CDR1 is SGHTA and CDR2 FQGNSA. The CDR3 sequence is CASSFWTGVGETQYF. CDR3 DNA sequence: TGTGCCAGCAGCTTCTGGACAGGGGTGGGAGAGACCCAGTACTTC.

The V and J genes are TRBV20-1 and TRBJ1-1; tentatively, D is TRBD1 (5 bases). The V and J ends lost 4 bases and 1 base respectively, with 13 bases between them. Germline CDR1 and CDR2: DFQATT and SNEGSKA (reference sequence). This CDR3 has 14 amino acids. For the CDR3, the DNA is TGCAGTGCTACCGGGGGAGGAGGGAACACTGAAGCTTTCTTT. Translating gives CSATGGGGNTEAFF.

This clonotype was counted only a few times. DNA for the CDR3: TGCAGTGCTAGAGATCGGCGGGACAATGAGCAGTTCTTC. Translation: CSARDRRDNEQFF. This chain connects TRBV20-1 to TRBJ2-1, with a possible D match to TRBD2 (5 bases). V lost 0 bases and J lost 5, with 8 bases in between. The CDR3 length is 13 residues. Germline assignment: CDR1 DFQATT and CDR2 SNEGSKA (reference sequence).

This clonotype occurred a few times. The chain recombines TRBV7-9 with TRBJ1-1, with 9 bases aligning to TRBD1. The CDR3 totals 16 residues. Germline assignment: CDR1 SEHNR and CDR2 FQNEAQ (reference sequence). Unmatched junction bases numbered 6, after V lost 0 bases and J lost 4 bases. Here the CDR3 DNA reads TGTGCCAGCAGCTTAGCCGGGACAGGGCGCGGCACTGAAGCTTTCTTT. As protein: CASSLAGTGRGTEAFF.

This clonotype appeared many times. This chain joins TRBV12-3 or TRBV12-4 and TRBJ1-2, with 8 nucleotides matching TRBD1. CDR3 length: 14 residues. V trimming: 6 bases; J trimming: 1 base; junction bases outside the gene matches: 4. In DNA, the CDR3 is TGTGCCAGCAGCGCAGGGGGCGTTAACTATGGCTACACCTTC. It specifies CASSAGGVNYGYTF.